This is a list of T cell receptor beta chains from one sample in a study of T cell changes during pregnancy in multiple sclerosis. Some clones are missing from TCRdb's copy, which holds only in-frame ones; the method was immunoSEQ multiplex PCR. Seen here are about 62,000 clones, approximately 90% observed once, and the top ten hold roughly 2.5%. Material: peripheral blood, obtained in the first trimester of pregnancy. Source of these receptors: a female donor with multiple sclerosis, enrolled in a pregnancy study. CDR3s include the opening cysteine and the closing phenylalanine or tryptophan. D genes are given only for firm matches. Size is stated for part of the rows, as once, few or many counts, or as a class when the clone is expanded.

CDR3: CASSFYSSGGKETQYF; DNA: TGTGCCAGCAGCTTCTATTCTAGCGGGGGAAAAGAGACCCAGTACTTC; V: TRBV5-6; D: TRBD2; size: NA; J: TRBJ2-5; length: 16
CDR3: CASGYRGFQPQHF; DNA: TGTGCCAGCGGCTACCGGGGTTTTCAGCCCCAGCATTTT; V: TRBV6-5; D: NA; size: NA; J: TRBJ1-5; length: 13
CDR3: CASSQVLGEDTEAFF; DNA: TGCGCCAGCAGCCAAGTCCTAGGGGAGGACACTGAAGCTTTCTTT; V: TRBV4-3; D: NA; size: NA; J: TRBJ1-1; length: 15
CDR3: CASRGGGVLTEAFF; DNA: TGTGCCAGTCGGGGGGGAGGGGTGCTCACTGAAGCTTTCTTT; V: TRBV19; D: NA; size: NA; J: TRBJ1-1; length: 14
CDR3: CASTAVSGRGYEQYF; DNA: TGCGCCAGCACGGCCGTTAGCGGGAGGGGCTACGAGCAGTACTTC; V: TRBV5-1; D: TRBD2; size: NA; J: TRBJ2-7; length: 15
CDR3: CASSTLAGYNEQFF; DNA: TGCGCCAGCAGCACATTAGCGGGCTACAATGAGCAGTTCTTC; V: TRBV5-1; D: TRBD2; size: NA; J: TRBJ2-1; length: 14
CDR3: CASSVVGSWDTVAKNIQYF; DNA: TGTGCCAGCAGCGTAGTCGGTTCTTGGGACACAGTAGCCAAAAACATTCAGTACTTC; V: TRBV9; D: NA; size: NA; J: TRBJ2-4; length: 19
CDR3: CATSVRGQETQYF; DNA: TGTGCTACCAGCGTCCGGGGACAAGAGACCCAGTACTTC; V: TRBV7-9; D: NA; size: NA; J: TRBJ2-5; length: 13
CDR3: CASGGQGDNSPLHF; DNA: TGTGCCAGCGGGGGACAGGGCGATAATTCACCCCTCCACTTT; V: TRBV25-1; D: TRBD1; size: NA; J: TRBJ1-6; length: 14
CDR3: CASSLVGTGSNYGYTF; DNA: TGTGCCAGCAGCTTAGTAGGGACAGGGAGTAACTATGGCTACACCTTC; V: TRBV7-2; D: TRBD1; size: NA; J: TRBJ1-2; length: 16
CDR3: CAISHSGSYNEQFF; DNA: TGCGCCATATCACATAGCGGGAGCTACAATGAGCAGTTCTTC; V: TRBV23-1; D: TRBD2; size: NA; J: TRBJ2-1; length: 14
CDR3: CASSFSPGLAEYNEQFF; DNA: TGTGCCAGCAGCTTCTCCCCGGGACTAGCGGAGTACAATGAGCAGTTCTTC; V: TRBV7-9; D: TRBD2; size: NA; J: TRBJ2-1; length: 17
CDR3: CASSKMTGGGIYEQYF; DNA: TGTGCCAGCAGCAAAATGACAGGGGGAGGAATCTACGAGCAGTACTTC; V: TRBV7-2; D: TRBD1; size: once; J: TRBJ2-7; length: 16
CDR3: CASSLGTGDTDTQYF; DNA: TGCGCCAGCAGCTTGGGGACAGGGGACACAGATACGCAGTATTTT; V: TRBV5-1; D: TRBD1; size: NA; J: TRBJ2-3; length: 15
CDR3: CASSHPYRLAGASQETQYF; DNA: TGCGCCAGCAGCCATCCCTATAGACTAGCGGGGGCGTCACAGGAGACCCAGTACTTC; V: TRBV5-1; D: TRBD2; size: NA; J: TRBJ2-5; length: 19
CDR3: CASSHYRGPWQFF; DNA: TGTGCCAGCAGCCATTACAGGGGGCCCTGGCAGTTCTTC; V: TRBV14; D: TRBD1; size: NA; J: TRBJ2-1; length: 13
CDR3: CASSVGLASEQYF; DNA: TGTGCCAGCAGCGTAGGGCTAGCGAGCGAGCAGTACTTC; V: TRBV9; D: NA; size: few; J: TRBJ2-7; length: 13
CDR3: CASSLDRGSVLGTEAFF; DNA: TGCGCCAGCAGCTTAGACAGGGGCAGTGTTTTGGGCACTGAAGCTTTCTTT; V: TRBV5-1; D: TRBD1; size: NA; J: TRBJ1-1; length: 17
CDR3: CASSEIGDQPQHF; DNA: TGTGCCAGCAGCGAAATAGGGGATCAGCCCCAGCATTTT; V: TRBV7-9; D: NA; size: few; J: TRBJ1-5; length: 13
CDR3: CASSLSGRGGQETQYF; DNA: TGCGCCAGCAGCTTGTCGGGGAGGGGGGGCCAAGAGACCCAGTACTTC; V: TRBV5-1; D: NA; size: NA; J: TRBJ2-5; length: 16
CDR3: CASSSSGLAGGLGEQFF; DNA: TGTGCCAGCAGCTCCTCGGGACTAGCGGGAGGGCTAGGCGAGCAGTTCTTC; V: TRBV11-3; D: TRBD2; size: once; J: TRBJ2-1; length: 17
CDR3: CASSLLIGGTQYF; DNA: TGTGCCAGCAGTTTATTAATAGGGGGGACCCAGTACTTC; V: TRBV27; D: NA; size: once; J: TRBJ2-5; length: 13
CDR3: CASSLWRGAKNIQYF; DNA: TGTGCCAGCAGTCTCTGGAGGGGAGCCAAAAACATTCAGTACTTC; V: TRBV28; D: NA; size: NA; J: TRBJ2-4; length: 15
CDR3: CASSWGLTWGAYEQYF; DNA: TGTGCCAGCAGCTGGGGACTGACTTGGGGGGCCTACGAGCAGTACTTC; V: TRBV7-8; D: NA; size: once; J: TRBJ2-7; length: 16
CDR3: CASSYQQSSGNTIYF; DNA: TGTGCCAGCAGTTATCAACAGAGCTCTGGAAACACCATATATTTT; V: TRBV6-6; D: NA; size: NA; J: TRBJ1-3; length: 15
CDR3: CASSQGEVAGAKEETQYF; DNA: TGTGCCAGCAGCCAAGGGGAGGTAGCGGGGGCTAAAGAAGAGACCCAGTACTTC; V: TRBV4-2; D: TRBD2; size: NA; J: TRBJ2-5; length: 18
CDR3: CASSHLQGVRGYGYTF; DNA: TGTGCCAGCAGTCACCTACAGGGGGTTCGGGGCTATGGCTACACCTTC; V: TRBV28; D: TRBD1; size: NA; J: TRBJ1-2; length: 16
CDR3: CASSQDAQATETQYF; DNA: TGTGCCAGCAGCCAAGATGCCCAAGCAACGGAGACCCAGTACTTC; V: TRBV4-2; D: NA; size: once; J: TRBJ2-5; length: 15
CDR3: CASSRGTGVNYGYTF; DNA: TGTGCCAGCAGCCGGGGGACAGGGGTGAACTATGGCTACACCTTC; V: TRBV7-9; D: TRBD1; size: NA; J: TRBJ1-2; length: 15
CDR3: CASNPGGEGSEQYF; DNA: TGTGCCAGCAACCCCGGGGGAGAGGGTAGCGAGCAGTACTTC; V: TRBV6-5; D: NA; size: NA; J: TRBJ2-7; length: 14
CDR3: CASGFNNYGTYNEQFF; DNA: TGTGCTAGTGGTTTCAATAACTACGGCACCTACAATGAGCAGTTCTTC; V: TRBV12-5; D: NA; size: NA; J: TRBJ2-1; length: 16
CDR3: CASSLNTGFGEKLFF; DNA: TGCGCCAGCAGCTTGAACACAGGGTTCGGTGAAAAACTGTTTTTT; V: TRBV5-1; D: NA; size: NA; J: TRBJ1-4; length: 15
CDR3: CASSQQGTNYGYTF; DNA: TGTGCCAGCAGCCAACAGGGGACGAACTATGGCTACACCTTC; V: TRBV7-2; D: TRBD1; size: once; J: TRBJ1-2; length: 14
CDR3: CASSFSGGLNNEQFF; DNA: TGCGCCAGCAGCTTCTCGGGAGGCCTTAACAATGAGCAGTTCTTC; V: TRBV5-1; D: TRBD2; size: NA; J: TRBJ2-1; length: 15
CDR3: CASSILTGLPGANVLTF; DNA: TGTGCCAGCAGCATCCTGACAGGTCTCCCTGGGGCCAACGTCCTGACTTTC; V: TRBV27; D: NA; size: once; J: TRBJ2-6; length: 17
CDR3: CASSSGQGAYHYGYTF; DNA: TGTGCCAGCAGTTCCGGACAGGGGGCTTATCATTATGGCTACACCTTC; V: TRBV6-5; D: TRBD1; size: NA; J: TRBJ1-2; length: 16
CDR3: CASSPASTERNTIYF; DNA: TGTGCCAGCAGCCCAGCCTCCACAGAAAGAAACACCATATATTTT; V: TRBV7-6; D: NA; size: NA; J: TRBJ1-3; length: 15
CDR3: CASSLMTGTSNQPQHF; DNA: TGTGCCAGCAGCTTAATGACAGGGACGAGCAATCAGCCCCAGCATTTT; V: TRBV7-2; D: TRBD1; size: NA; J: TRBJ1-5; length: 16
CDR3: CASSLVPTGTGGSWNTEAFF; DNA: TGCGCCAGCAGCTTGGTACCCACCGGGACAGGGGGCTCTTGGAACACTGAAGCTTTCTTT; V: TRBV5-1; D: TRBD1; size: NA; J: TRBJ1-1; length: 20
CDR3: CASSPRGGNEKLFF; DNA: TGTGCCAGTAGTCCTCGAGGAGGGAATGAAAAACTGTTTTTT; V: TRBV19; D: NA; size: NA; J: TRBJ1-4; length: 14
CDR3: CASSDPLIAGATYEQYF; DNA: TGTGCCAGCAGTGATCCCCTTATAGCGGGGGCGACCTACGAGCAGTACTTC; V: TRBV6-1; D: TRBD2; size: once; J: TRBJ2-7; length: 17
CDR3: CASSGTGLETDTQYF; DNA: TGTGCCAGCAGTGGCACAGGGTTGGAGACAGATACGCAGTATTTT; V: TRBV6-1; D: NA; size: NA; J: TRBJ2-3; length: 15
CDR3: CASSELASYEQYF; DNA: TGTGCCAGCTCGGAACTAGCCTCCTACGAGCAGTACTTC; V: TRBV6-6; D: NA; size: NA; J: TRBJ2-7; length: 13
CDR3: CASSIFDRGLSDGYTF; DNA: TGTGCCAGTAGTATCTTCGACAGGGGGCTCTCGGATGGCTACACCTTC; V: TRBV19; D: TRBD1; size: NA; J: TRBJ1-2; length: 16
CDR3: CASSPSQGDYGYTF; DNA: TGTGCCAGCTCACCATCGCAGGGTGACTATGGCTACACCTTC; V: TRBV18; D: NA; size: NA; J: TRBJ1-2; length: 14
CDR3: CASSYLTSTDTQYF; DNA: TGTGCCAGCAGCTATCTGACTAGCACCGATACGCAGTATTTT; V: TRBV27; D: TRBD2; size: NA; J: TRBJ2-3; length: 14
CDR3: CASSPVLLAGLGEQYF; DNA: TGTGCCAGCTCACCAGTTTTACTAGCGGGACTGGGTGAGCAGTACTTC; V: TRBV18; D: TRBD2; size: NA; J: TRBJ2-7; length: 16
CDR3: CASSYRGVNTEAFF; DNA: TGTGCCAGCAGTTATAGAGGAGTGAACACTGAAGCTTTCTTT; V: TRBV27; D: NA; size: NA; J: TRBJ1-1; length: 14
CDR3: CASSRLSAPYGYTF; DNA: TGTGCCAGCAGTCGACTTAGTGCCCCCTATGGCTACACCTTC; V: TRBV27; D: NA; size: few; J: TRBJ1-2; length: 14
CDR3: CASSLFVSGGETQYF; DNA: TGTGCCAGCAGCTTATTCGTCTCCGGGGGTGAGACCCAGTACTTC; V: TRBV7-8; D: NA; size: NA; J: TRBJ2-5; length: 15
CDR3: CASSYRPGQKDTQYF; DNA: TGTGCCAGCAGTTACCGACCGGGACAAAAAGATACGCAGTATTTT; V: TRBV6-5; D: NA; size: NA; J: TRBJ2-3; length: 15
CDR3: CASSFLTGPYNEQFF; DNA: TGCGCCAGCAGCTTCCTGACGGGTCCCTACAATGAGCAGTTCTTC; V: TRBV5-1; D: NA; size: NA; J: TRBJ2-1; length: 15
CDR3: CAISESSALGLALETQYF; DNA: TGTGCCATCAGTGAGTCGAGTGCCCTAGGGCTAGCGCTAGAGACCCAGTACTTC; V: TRBV10-3; D: NA; size: NA; J: TRBJ2-5; length: 18